The entry that follows covers one T cell receptor (beta chain) sequence. This CDR3 fails to terminate in the conserved phenylalanine or tryptophan, so it likely reflects a read error. The library came from three nested PCR rounds adapted from ARM-PCR protocols. Via MiXCR, TCRdb re-called the multiplex PCR reads, giving one row per CDR3 protein. The repertoire holds approximately 130,000 distinct CDR3 sequences, approximately 71% seen once, with roughly 13% in the top ten. The CDR3 runs to 16 residues. Germline CDR1 and CDR2: SGHAT and FQNNGV. This record comes from a study of tumor and adjacent non-tumor tissue in lung cancer. This sample's RNA came from whole unsorted tissue.

The chain has TRBV11-2 and TRBJ2-2; TRBD2 agrees at 7 bases. Sequenced sample: lung tumor tissue. The source of this sequence is a young man with non-small cell lung cancer. The CDR3 DNA reads TGTGCCAGCAGCCCCGGGACGGGACTAAACACCGGGGAACTGTTTTAT. It codes for CASSPGTGLNTGELFY.